Shown below are 18 T cell receptor beta chains from a single sample sequenced in a study of blood T cell repertoires in COVID-19. The assay was immunoSEQ multiplex PCR, and TCRdb's table has in-frame clones only and misses some. The sample yields approximately 140,000 clones, 80% seen once. Specimen: peripheral blood. These TCRs come from a man aged 55-75 years with active or convalescent COVID-19.

CDR3 DNA sequence: TGTGCCAGCAGTTCCTCATTGGGCGGGAGGAGTGAGCAGTTCTTC. Translated, it gives CASSSSLGGRSEQFF. V is TRBV27 and J is TRBJ2-1, with 8 bases matching TRBD2. This CDR3 region has 15 residues. V shed 4 bases, J shed 9 bases, and the junction held 11 bases outside the gene matches. Looked up from germline, CDR1 is MNHEY and CDR2 is SMNVEV (reference sequence).

This chain connects TRBV9 to TRBJ2-7; possibly TRBD1 for D (5 bases). V was clipped by 1 base and J by 4 bases, with 15 bases between them. This CDR3 region has 15 residues. Germline CDR1 SGDLS, CDR2 YYNGEE. Written as DNA, the CDR3 is TGTGCCAGCAGCGTATCCTGGGGCAGGGTATACGAGCAGTACTTC. Residues: CASSVSWGRVYEQYF.

The chain recombines TRBV6-2 or TRBV6-3 with TRBJ2-1, with a tentative D call TRBD2 (5 bases). V lost 7 bases and J 8 bases, leaving 18 bases between the germline ends. The CDR3 sequence is 14 residues long. CDR1 is MNHEY, CDR2 SVGEGT, per germline. As DNA, the CDR3 is TGTGCCAGCATCCCAAGGCCTAACGGGGATGAGCAGTTCTTC. Translation: CASIPRPNGDEQFF.

The chain carries TRBV11-1 and TRBJ2-3; 9 positions agree with TRBD1. The germline gives CDR1 SGHAT, CDR2 FQDESV (reference sequence). CDR3 length equals 12 residues. The ends lost 5 bases at V and 15 bases at J; junction bases unmatched: 9. The CDR3 loop is CASSNIGTGLYF. CDR3 bases: TGTGCCAGCAGCAATATCGGGACAGGGTTATATTTT. Supplemented by reference TRBV11-1 and TRBJ2-3, the full variable domain reads EAEVAQSPRYKITEKSQAVAFWCDPISGHATLYWYRQILGQGPELLVQFQDESVVDDSQLPKDRFSAERLKGVDSTLKIQPAELGDSAMYLCASSNIGTGLYFGPGTRLTVL.

The chain carries TRBV18 and TRBJ1-1, with a possible D match to TRBD1 (5 bases). Germline CDR1 KGHSH, CDR2 LQKENI. The germline V and J ends were trimmed by 6 bases and 7 bases, with 21 bases remaining between them. The CDR3 has 15 residues. The CDR3 sequence: CASSAARARESEAFF. CDR3 bases: TGTGCCAGCTCCGCCGCCAGGGCCCGGGAGAGTGAAGCTTTCTTT.

The genes are TRBV5-4 and TRBJ2-5; 10 positions match TRBD1. V lost 4 bases, J lost 5 bases, and 5 bases stayed unmatched. CDR3 length equals 14 residues. From germline, CDR1 is SGHNT and CDR2 YYREEE (reference sequence). This CDR3 reads CASSRDRGWETQYF. CDR3 nucleotides: TGTGCCAGCAGCAGGGACAGGGGATGGGAGACCCAGTACTTC.

This rearrangement joins TRBV3-1 (or the pseudogene TRBV3-2) to TRBJ1-1; the D gene is possibly TRBD1 (5 bases). CDR1 LGHDT and CDR2 YNNKEL come from the germline V gene (reference sequence). V lost 0 bases to trimming and J lost 5 bases, with 16 bases between them. The CDR3 loop spans 16 amino acids. CDR3 region: CASSQEGLHLGTEAFF. CDR3 sequence (DNA): TGTGCCAGCAGCCAAGAGGGACTCCACTTGGGAACTGAAGCTTTCTTT.

The chain couples TRBV28 to TRBJ2-2; D remains unclear. V gave up 6 bases and J gave up 3 bases, with 14 bases separating them. The CDR3 contains 15 residues. Germline V gene data show CDR1 as MDHEN and CDR2 as SYDVKM. CDR3 sequence: CASSQRSDYTGELFF. The CDR3 nucleotides read TGTGCCAGCAGCCAACGGAGCGATTACACCGGGGAGCTGTTTTTT.

The genes are TRBV3-1 (or the pseudogene TRBV3-2) and TRBJ2-1; 11 positions agree with TRBD2. The CDR3 runs to 16 residues. Looked up from germline, CDR1 is LGHDT and CDR2 is YNNKEL (reference sequence). Unmatched junction bases numbered 7, after V lost 4 bases and J lost 5 bases. The DNA for the CDR3 is TGTGCCAGCAGCCCCACTAGCGGGAGAGGCGACAATGAGCAGTTCTTC. It is translated as CASSPTSGRGDNEQFF.

This sequence joins TRBV5-6 and TRBJ1-5; D uncertain. V was shortened by 0 bases and J by 0 bases, with 4 bases between the two germline ends. Germline lookup yields CDR1 SGHDT and CDR2 YYEEEE. This CDR3 has 14 amino acids. The CDR3 bases are TGTGCCAGCAGCTTGGACAGTAGCAATCAGCCCCAGCATTTT. Translating gives CASSLDSSNQPQHF.

A few counts support this clone. The rearrangement joins TRBV2 to TRBJ1-4, with D unclear. The CDR3 has 14 amino acids. Germline V gene lookup returns CDR1 SNHLY and CDR2 FYNNEI. Trimming shortened V by 3 bases and J by 4 bases, and 9 bases separated the two germline ends. The CDR3 nucleotides read TGTGCCAGCAGTGATGGCGGGGATAATGAAAAACTGTTTTTT. Protein sequence: CASSDGGDNEKLFF.

V and J are TRBV5-4 and TRBJ1-6; TRBD1 is a possible D gene (5 bases). Germline V gives CDR1 SGHNT, CDR2 YYREEE (reference sequence). V was shortened by 4 bases and J by 7 bases, with 15 bases between the two germline ends. There are 15 residues in the CDR3. The CDR3 nucleotides are TGTGCCAGCAGCGAAAAATGGGGGGAAAATTCACCCCTCCACTTT. This encodes CASSEKWGENSPLHF.

The chain links TRBV11-2 to TRBJ2-7; maybe TRBD1 (5 bases). The germline V gene encodes CDR1 SGHAT and CDR2 FQNNGV. Deletions cut 1 base from V and 6 bases from J, with 10 bases between. CDR3 length equals 13 residues. CDR3 sequence (DNA): TGTGCCAGCAGCTTAGGGGTAGGGGTCGAGCAGTACTTC. This codes for CASSLGVGVEQYF.

The chain has TRBV6-6 and TRBJ2-3, with a possible D match to TRBD2 (7 bases). The CDR3 extends over 14 amino acids. Germline V gene lookup returns CDR1 MNHNY and CDR2 SVGAGI (reference sequence). The ends were cut back, 6 bases at V and 5 bases at J, with 15 bases in the middle. This chain's CDR3 is CASREGGGEDTQYF. In nucleotides, the CDR3 is TGTGCCAGCAGAGAGGGGGGAGGGGAAGATACGCAGTATTTT.

V gene TRBV9 combines with J gene TRBJ2-3, with 10 bases identical to TRBD2. J was trimmed by 4 bases and V by 4 bases; bases with no gene match: 3. CDR1 and CDR2 (germline): SGDLS, YYNGEE. This CDR3 contains 14 residues. CDR3 nucleotide sequence: TGTGCCAGCAGCTCGCTAGCGGGGGCAGATACGCAGTATTTT. It translates to CASSSLAGADTQYF.

The sample holds one count of this clone. The genes are TRBV10-1 and TRBJ1-5; D may be TRBD1 (5 bases). The CDR3 totals 13 residues. Trimming took off 11 bases at V and 5 bases at J, with 16 bases between the two ends. The germline V gene encodes CDR1 WNHNN and CDR2 SYGVQD (reference sequence). The CDR3 protein is CAGPGQQDQPQHF. The DNA for the CDR3 is TGCGCCGGCCCCGGGCAACAGGATCAGCCCCAGCATTTT.

CDR3 region: CASSSTGPPGHEQFF. The CDR3 DNA reads as TGTGCCAGCAGCTCGACAGGGCCACCTGGCCATGAGCAGTTCTTC. This chain links TRBV7-9 with TRBJ2-1; 7 nucleotides match TRBD1. CDR1 and CDR2 (germline): SEHNR, FQNEAQ (reference sequence). The CDR3 totals 15 residues. The V gene end was trimmed by 4 bases and the J gene end by 8 bases; junction bases not matched to a gene: 11.

This chain links TRBV27 with TRBJ2-7; 7 bases map to TRBD2. Germline values: CDR1 MNHEY, CDR2 SMNVEV (reference sequence). With 2 bases clipped from V and 2 bases from J, the junction kept 12 bases outside the gene matches. The CDR3 has 17 residues. The DNA for the CDR3 is TGTGCCAGCAGTTTAAAGGGAGCGGGGAGCAACCCCTACGAGCAGTACTTC. Its translation: CASSLKGAGSNPYEQYF.